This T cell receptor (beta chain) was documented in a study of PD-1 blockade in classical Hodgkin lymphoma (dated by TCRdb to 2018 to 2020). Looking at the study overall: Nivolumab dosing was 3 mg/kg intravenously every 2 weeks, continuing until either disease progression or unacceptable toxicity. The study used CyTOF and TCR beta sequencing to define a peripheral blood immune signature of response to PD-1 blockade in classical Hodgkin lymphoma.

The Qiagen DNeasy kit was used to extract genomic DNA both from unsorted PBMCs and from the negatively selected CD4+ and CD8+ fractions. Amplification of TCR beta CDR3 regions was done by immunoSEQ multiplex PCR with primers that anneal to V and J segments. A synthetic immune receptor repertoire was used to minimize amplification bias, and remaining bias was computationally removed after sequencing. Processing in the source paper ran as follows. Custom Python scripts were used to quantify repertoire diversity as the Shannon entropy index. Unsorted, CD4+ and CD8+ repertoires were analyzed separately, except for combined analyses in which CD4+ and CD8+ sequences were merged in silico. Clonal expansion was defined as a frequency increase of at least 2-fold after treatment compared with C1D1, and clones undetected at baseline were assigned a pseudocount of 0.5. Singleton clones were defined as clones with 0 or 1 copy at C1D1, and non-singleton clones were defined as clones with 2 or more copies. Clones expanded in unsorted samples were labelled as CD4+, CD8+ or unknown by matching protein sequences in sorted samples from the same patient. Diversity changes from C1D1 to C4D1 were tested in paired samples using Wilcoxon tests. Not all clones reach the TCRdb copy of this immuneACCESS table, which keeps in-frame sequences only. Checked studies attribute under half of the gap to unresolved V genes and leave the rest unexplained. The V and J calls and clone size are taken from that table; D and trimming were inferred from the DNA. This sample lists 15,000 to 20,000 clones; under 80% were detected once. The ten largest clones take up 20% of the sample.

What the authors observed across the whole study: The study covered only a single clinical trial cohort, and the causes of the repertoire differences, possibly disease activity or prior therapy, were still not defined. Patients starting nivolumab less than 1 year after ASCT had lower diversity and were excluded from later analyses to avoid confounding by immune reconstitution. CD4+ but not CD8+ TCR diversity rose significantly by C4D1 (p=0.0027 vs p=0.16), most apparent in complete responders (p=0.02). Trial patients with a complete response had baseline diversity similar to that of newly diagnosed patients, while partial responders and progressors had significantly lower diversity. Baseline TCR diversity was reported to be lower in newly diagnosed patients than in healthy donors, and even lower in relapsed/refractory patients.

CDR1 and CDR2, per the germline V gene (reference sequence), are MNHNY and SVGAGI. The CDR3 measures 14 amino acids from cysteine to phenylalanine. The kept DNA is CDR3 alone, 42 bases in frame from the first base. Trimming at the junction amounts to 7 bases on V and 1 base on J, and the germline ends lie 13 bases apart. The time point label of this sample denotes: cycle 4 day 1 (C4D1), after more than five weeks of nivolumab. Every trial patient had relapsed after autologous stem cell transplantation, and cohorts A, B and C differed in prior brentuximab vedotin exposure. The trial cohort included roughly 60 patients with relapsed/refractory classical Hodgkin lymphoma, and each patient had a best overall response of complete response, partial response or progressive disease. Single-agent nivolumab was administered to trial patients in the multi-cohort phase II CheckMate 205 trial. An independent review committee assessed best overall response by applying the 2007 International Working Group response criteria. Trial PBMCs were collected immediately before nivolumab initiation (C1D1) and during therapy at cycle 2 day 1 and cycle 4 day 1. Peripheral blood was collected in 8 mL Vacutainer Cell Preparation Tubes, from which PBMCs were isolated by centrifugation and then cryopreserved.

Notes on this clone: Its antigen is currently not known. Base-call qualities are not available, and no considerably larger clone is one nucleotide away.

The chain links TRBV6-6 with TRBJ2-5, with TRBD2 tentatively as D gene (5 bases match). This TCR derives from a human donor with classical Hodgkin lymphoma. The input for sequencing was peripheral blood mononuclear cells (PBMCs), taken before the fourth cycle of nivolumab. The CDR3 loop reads CASNRGQPQETQYF. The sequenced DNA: TGTGCCAGCAACCGCGGGCAGCCCCAAGAGACCCAGTACTTC.